The 22 T cell receptor beta chains in this list originate from one sample, sequenced in a study of long-term antiretroviral therapy in people with HIV. Investigators performed immunoSEQ version v3.0 at survey level. Generated by immunoSEQ multiplex PCR, the TCRdb table keeps only in-frame clones and is missing some. The sample shows under 45,000 clones, 70% to 90% of them seen only once. Sequencing used unsorted PBMCs, obtained 1.2 years after starting antiretroviral therapy. The receptors come from a woman between 45 and 65 years old with HIV.

This chain uses TRBV15 with TRBJ2-7; the match to TRBD1 covers 9 bases. V gave up 3 bases and J gave up 2 bases; unmatched junction bases: 5. Germline lookup yields CDR1 LNHNV and CDR2 YYDKDF (reference sequence). There are 15 residues in the CDR3. This CDR3 reads CATSSQDRGPYEQYF. CDR3 DNA: TGTGCCACCAGCAGCCAGGACAGGGGTCCCTACGAGCAGTACTTC.

The chain employs TRBV11-2 and TRBJ2-7, with D possibly matching TRBD1 (6 bases). V lost 4 bases to trimming and J lost 2 bases, with 21 bases between them. Germline values: CDR1 SGHAT, CDR2 FQNNGV. The CDR3 consists of 17 residues. CDR3 sequence reads: CASSYRKGVARAYEQYF. The CDR3 DNA reads TGTGCCAGCAGCTACCGGAAGGGGGTTGCTCGGGCCTACGAGCAGTACTTC.

This sequence joins TRBV9 and TRBJ2-1; possible D gene TRBD1, 6 bases. Looked up from germline, CDR1 is SGDLS and CDR2 is YYNGEE. The CDR3 has 19 amino acids. Trimming took off 0 bases at V and 7 bases at J, with 26 bases between the two ends. The CDR3 sequence: CASSVGRTTGKGETNEQFF. Here the CDR3 DNA reads TGTGCCAGCAGCGTAGGTCGGACGACGGGGAAGGGGGAAACGAATGAGCAGTTCTTC.

This rearrangement joins TRBV6-5 to TRBJ1-6, with D tentatively TRBD1 (6 bases). The CDR3 totals 15 residues. CDR1 is MNHEY, CDR2 SVGAGI, per germline. V lost 6 bases, J lost 5 bases, and 14 bases lay in between. Here the CDR3 DNA reads TGTGCCAGCAGCCCTCCGAGGGGGGATAATTCACCCCTCCACTTT. It yields the protein CASSPPRGDNSPLHF.

The CDR3 spells CASSGRDREGGYTF. CDR3 in DNA: TGTGCCAGCAGCGGACGGGACAGGGAAGGTGGCTACACCTTC. The chain has TRBV7-6 and TRBJ1-2; TRBD1 matches at 9 bases. Germline V gene data show CDR1 as SGHVS and CDR2 as FNYEAQ. The trim removed 5 bases at V and 7 bases at J, leaving 8 bases unmatched. The CDR3 runs 14 residues.

A single count supports this clone. The rearrangement uses TRBV6-1 and TRBJ1-2, with D perhaps matching TRBD1 (6 bases). Germline CDR1 reads MNHNS; CDR2 reads SASEGT. The V and J ends lost 3 bases and 0 bases respectively, with 11 bases between them. The CDR3 is 15 residues long. In DNA, the CDR3 is TGTGCCAGCAGTGACCCAAGGACAGCTAACTATGGCTACACCTTC. This encodes CASSDPRTANYGYTF.

The V gene is TRBV7-3, the J gene TRBJ2-2; the D gene is possibly TRBD2 (5 bases). The V gene lost 1 base and the J gene lost 7 bases, with 13 bases spanning the gap. This CDR3 spans 15 amino acids. Germline V lookup: CDR1 SGHTA, CDR2 FQGTGA. CDR3: CASSLSLSGIGELFF. The CDR3 nucleotides read TGTGCCAGCAGCTTAAGCCTCTCGGGGATCGGGGAGCTGTTTTTT.

In DNA, the CDR3 is TGCGCCAGCAGCCAAACCCCGGGACAGCTCTACGAGCAGTACTTC. Residues: CASSQTPGQLYEQYF. The chain has TRBV5-1 and TRBJ2-7; 7 positions agree with TRBD1. The V gene end was trimmed by 4 bases and the J gene end by 3 bases; junction bases not matched to a gene: 10. The CDR3 is 15 residues long. CDR1 and CDR2 (germline): SGHRS, YFSETQ.

The genes are TRBV29-1 and TRBJ1-1, with D uncertain. The V end was cut by 5 bases, the J end by 4 bases, with 11 bases between. Germline V gene data show CDR1 as SQVTM and CDR2 as ANQGSEA. This CDR3 is built from 12 residues. The CDR3 here is CSVWEEITEAFF. CDR3 bases: TGCAGCGTTTGGGAGGAGATCACTGAAGCTTTCTTT.

This chain joins TRBV30 and TRBJ1-2; 7 nucleotides line up with TRBD1. After removal of 2 bases from V and 4 bases from J, the junction contained 25 bases not matched to a gene. CDR3 size: 20 residues. Germline-derived CDR1 and CDR2 are GTSNPN and SVGIG (reference sequence). DNA of the CDR3: TGTGCCTGGAGTCCGGGACAGCTAGGGGCCTCTAGGGTGGTGCTCTATGGCTACACCTTC. Protein product: CAWSPGQLGASRVVLYGYTF.

The chain recombines TRBV7-9 with TRBJ2-7; perhaps TRBD2 as D (6 bases). This CDR3 has 15 amino acids. Germline CDR1 is SEHNR and CDR2 is FQNEAQ (reference sequence). Trimming took 5 bases from V and 3 from J, leaving 17 bases between them. The CDR3 spells CASSQPGDWNYEQYF. The CDR3, as DNA: TGTGCCAGCAGCCAACCCGGGGACTGGAACTACGAGCAGTACTTC.

The genes are TRBV7-2 and TRBJ2-4, with D hard to call. The germline CDR1 and CDR2 sequences are SGHTA and FQGNSA. Between the trimmed V and J ends, which lost 4 bases and 2 bases, there was a span of 12 bases. This CDR3 region has 15 residues. CDR3 DNA: TGTGCCAGCAGCTCAGCCCGGGTAACCAAAAACATTCAGTACTTC. Translated, it gives CASSSARVTKNIQYF.

The CDR3 DNA sequence: TGTGCCAGCAGCTTGACAGGGGGCCGTGGCTACACCTTC. Its protein product is CASSLTGGRGYTF. The J gene is TRBJ1-2, the V gene TRBV14; 10 positions agree with TRBD1. J was trimmed by 7 bases and V by 5 bases; bases with no gene match: 4. CDR3 size: 13 residues. CDR1 is SGHDN, CDR2 FVKESK, per germline.

The rearrangement uses TRBV19 and TRBJ1-1; unclear D gene. The V end lost 5 bases, the J end lost 7 bases, and 17 bases lay between the germline ends. CDR3 length: 14 amino acids. The V gene's germline CDR1 is LNHDA and CDR2 SQIVND (reference sequence). CDR3 sequence reads: CASSFERLYDEAFF. DNA for the CDR3: TGTGCCAGTAGTTTCGAACGACTTTATGATGAAGCTTTCTTT.

This clone was observed a handful of times. V gene TRBV10-1 combines with J gene TRBJ2-7; D unresolved. The CDR3 length is 14 residues. Germline-derived CDR1 and CDR2 are WNHNN and SYGVQD (reference sequence). V was trimmed by 0 bases and J by 7 bases, leaving 13 bases between them. CDR3 amino acids: CASSESILPGEQYF. The CDR3, as DNA: TGCGCCAGCAGTGAGTCGATCCTCCCTGGGGAGCAGTACTTC.

The rearrangement uses TRBV4-1 and TRBJ2-5; D tentatively reads TRBD1 or TRBD2 (5 bases each). CDR3 length: 16 amino acids. Germline CDR1 and CDR2: MGHRA and YSYEKL. Between the trimmed V and J ends, which lost 2 bases and 5 bases, there was a span of 18 bases. The CDR3, as DNA: TGCGCCAGCAGCCAAAAGGGACGGAGTCCCGTGGAGACCCAGTACTTC. This gives the protein CASSQKGRSPVETQYF.

The V gene is TRBV1, the J gene TRBJ1-4; the table gives TRBD1 as D, unverified against the DNA. TRBV1 is tagged as a pseudogene. This CDR3 region has 18 residues. The CDR3 sequence is CTSSQDLAGDTTNEKLFF. DNA for the CDR3: TGCACCAGCAGCCAAGACTTGGCAGGGGACACAACTAATGAAAAACTGTTTTTT.

This rearrangement joins TRBV9 to TRBJ1-5; D gene uncertain. The CDR3 contains 15 residues. Deletions cut 0 bases from V and 1 base from J, with 8 bases between. Germline V gene data show CDR1 as SGDLS and CDR2 as YYNGEE. Here the CDR3 DNA reads TGTGCCAGCAGCGTAGACGGGGTCAGCAATCAGCCCCAGCATTTT. Its protein product is CASSVDGVSNQPQHF.

This chain links TRBV4-2 with TRBJ1-2; 11 bases fit TRBD1. CDR3 length: 19 residues. Looked up from germline, CDR1 is LGHNA and CDR2 is YNFKEQ. Trimming at V came to 0 bases and at J to 8 bases, leaving 17 bases not matched to a gene. CDR3 DNA: TGTGCCAGCAGCCAAGATACCCGGACAGGGGGCGCGGGTAGGAAGGGCTACACCTTC. Amino acids: CASSQDTRTGGAGRKGYTF.

V usage is TRBV9 and J usage is TRBJ2-2, with unresolved D. This CDR3 has 14 residues. CDR1 is SGDLS and CDR2 is YYNGEE in the germline V gene. V shed 4 bases and J shed 4 bases, with 11 bases lying between them. The CDR3: CASSLTDLTGELFF. In DNA form, the CDR3 reads TGTGCCAGCAGCTTGACGGACCTCACCGGGGAGCTGTTTTTT. The entire variable domain, with the rest obtained from reference TRBV9 and TRBJ2-2, is as follows: DSGVTQTPKHLITATGQRVTLRCSPRSGDLSVYWYQQSLDQGLQFLIQYYNGEERAKGNILERFSAQQFPDLHSELNLSSLELGDSALYFCASSLTDLTGELFFGEGSRLTVL.

The rearrangement links TRBV30 to TRBJ1-2, with 10 bases lining up with TRBD1. The V gene end was trimmed by 5 bases and the J gene end by 4 bases; junction bases not matched to a gene: 10. Germline V gene data show CDR1 as GTSNPN and CDR2 as SVGIG (reference sequence). This CDR3 region has 15 residues. The CDR3 is CAWGNGQGETYGYTF. As DNA, the CDR3 is TGTGCCTGGGGCAATGGACAGGGGGAAACCTATGGCTACACCTTC.

The V and J genes are TRBV5-1 and TRBJ1-1; the match to TRBD1 covers 7 bases. Trimming removed 5 bases from V and 2 bases from J; junction bases left unmatched: 9. Germline CDR1 and CDR2: SGHRS and YFSETQ. The CDR3 covers 15 residues. The CDR3 bases are TGCGCCAGCAGTCGATCCGGGACAGATAACACTGAAGCTTTCTTT. Protein sequence: CASSRSGTDNTEAFF.